This T cell receptor (beta chain) was documented in a study of cytomegalovirus exposure and HLA in healthy donors. Study-wide results and caveats: Accounts indicate the classifier identified cytomegalovirus status with strong specificity and sensitivity.

Profiling relied on immunoSEQ multiplex PCR, and the TCRdb table lists in-frame clones only, not all of them. The sample consists of nearly 200,000 clones, around 84% of them appearing once. With respect to this clone: The antigen is not known.

The CDR3 sequence is 16 residues long. CDR1 and CDR2 (germline): MNHEY, SMNVEV (reference sequence). V shed 5 bases and J shed 8 bases, with 24 bases lying between them. The specimen sequenced was PBMCs. J is TRBJ1-2 and V is TRBV27; no reliable D call. This clonotype was obtained from a young woman in good health and CMV-seropositive. This CDR3 is CASSPLTTSPAEGYTF. The CDR3 DNA sequence: TGTGCCAGCAGTCCTCTGACAACGTCTCCCGCAGAAGGCTACACCTTC.